Shown below are 12 T cell receptor beta chains from a single sample sequenced in a study of long-term antiretroviral therapy in people with HIV. It was version v3.0 of the immunoSEQ assay that was run at survey level. Clones were read by immunoSEQ multiplex PCR, and TCRdb kept only the in-frame ones, dropping some. Counted here are 25,000 to 35,000 clones, about 77% occurring once; the ten biggest clones make up around a tenth. The sample consisted of unsorted PBMCs, taken 1.5 years before starting antiretroviral therapy. The receptors were sampled from a man in his late teens or twenties with HIV.

This clone appeared a few times. Other DNA sequences in the same sample also yield this CDR3. V usage is TRBV19 and J usage is TRBJ1-1; D unclear. Looked up from germline, CDR1 is LNHDA and CDR2 is SQIVND (reference sequence). The CDR3 extends over 13 amino acids. V gave up 3 bases and J gave up 1 base, with 6 bases separating them. CDR3: CASSILGNTEAFF. In nucleotides, the CDR3 is TGTGCCAGTAGTATTCTCGGGAACACTGAAGCTTTCTTT.

This sequence joins TRBV7-3 and TRBJ2-5; D is perhaps TRBD2 (6 bases). Germline loops: CDR1 SGHTA, CDR2 FQGTGA. Deletions cut 5 bases from V and 3 bases from J, with 16 bases between. This CDR3 comprises 15 residues. The CDR3 spells CASSPNPRGKETQYF. In DNA form, the CDR3 reads TGTGCCAGCAGCCCAAACCCCCGGGGGAAAGAGACCCAGTACTTC.

The gene calls are TRBV6-5 and TRBJ2-7; 9 bases agree with TRBD1. V trimming: 7 bases; J trimming: 3 bases; junction bases outside the gene matches: 7. The CDR3 consists of 14 residues. The germline CDR1 and CDR2 sequences are MNHEY and SVGAGI. This CDR3 reads CASTPGTGSYEQYF. The CDR3 DNA follows: TGTGCCAGCACCCCCGGGACAGGGAGCTACGAGCAGTACTTC.

In its sample, this clone was seen a few times. The chain carries TRBV5-1 and TRBJ2-7, with D tentatively TRBD1 or TRBD2 (6 bases each). V shed 4 bases and J shed 2 bases, with 16 bases lying between them. Germline values: CDR1 SGHRS, CDR2 YFSETQ. This CDR3 has 15 residues. This CDR3 reads CASSPSRGPTYEQYF. The CDR3, as DNA: TGCGCCAGCAGCCCCTCCCGGGGGCCAACCTACGAGCAGTACTTC.

The rearrangement joins TRBV2 to TRBJ1-2; 8 nucleotides line up with TRBD1. V was clipped by 3 bases and J by 8 bases; unmatched bases: 17. The germline gives CDR1 SNHLY, CDR2 FYNNEI. This CDR3 has 17 amino acids. The CDR3 nucleotides read TGTGCCAGCAGTGAGTCAGGACAGGGAGGGCCCATGGGAGGCTACACCTTC. Protein sequence: CASSESGQGGPMGGYTF.

The genes are TRBV29-1 and TRBJ2-3; D is unresolved. Germline values: CDR1 SQVTM, CDR2 ANQGSEA. The CDR3 sequence is 9 residues long. Trimming cost V 5 bases and J 15 bases, with 12 bases left between them. The CDR3 here is CSVPAKPYF. CDR3 sequence (DNA): TGCAGCGTTCCGGCTAAACCATATTTT.

This chain connects TRBV4-1 to TRBJ2-1, with a possible D match to TRBD1 (6 bases). The CDR3 has 16 amino acids. Germline V gene lookup returns CDR1 MGHRA and CDR2 YSYEKL. The V and J ends lost 4 bases and 4 bases respectively, with 17 bases between them. The CDR3 sequence is CASSLRQANIYNEQFF. DNA for the CDR3: TGCGCCAGCAGCCTCCGACAGGCCAACATTTACAATGAGCAGTTCTTC.

The V gene is TRBV7-9, the J gene TRBJ2-3, with 8 positions matching TRBD2. The CDR3 sequence is 15 residues long. V was pared by 5 bases and J by 2 bases, with 6 bases of the junction left unmatched. Per germline, CDR1 SEHNR and CDR2 FQNEAQ (reference sequence). CDR3 DNA: TGTGCCAGCAGCCTCGGGACTAGTCCCACAGATACGCAGTATTTT. It encodes CASSLGTSPTDTQYF.

This rearrangement joins TRBV18 to TRBJ2-6, with 9 bases fitting TRBD1. Losses at the gene ends were 2 bases for V and 4 bases for J; bases not matched to a gene: 15. This CDR3 region has 20 residues. Germline values: CDR1 KGHSH, CDR2 LQKENI. The CDR3 DNA reads TGTGCCAGCTCACCAACAGTCCCGGGACAGGGAACACCCGGGGCCAACGTCCTGACTTTC. Translation: CASSPTVPGQGTPGANVLTF.

This clone came up a few times. This chain links TRBV9 with TRBJ2-3; D is perhaps TRBD2 (6 bases). V lost 4 bases and J lost 9, with 15 bases in between. The CDR3 is made up of 13 amino acids. Germline V gene data show CDR1 as SGDLS and CDR2 as YYNGEE. The CDR3 sequence: CASSTTSSVTQYF. The CDR3 DNA sequence: TGTGCCAGCAGCACGACTAGTTCGGTCACGCAGTATTTT.

V and J are TRBV6-5 and TRBJ1-4; no reliable D call. Germline assignment: CDR1 MNHEY and CDR2 SVGAGI. This CDR3 comprises 14 residues. V gave up 6 bases and J gave up 1 base, with 9 bases separating them. The CDR3 reads CASRKGGTNEKLFF. The CDR3 bases are TGTGCCAGCAGAAAGGGCGGAACTAATGAAAAACTGTTTTTT.

The rearrangement links TRBV6-5 to TRBJ2-7; 8 bases match TRBD2. The CDR3 runs 15 residues. V lost 2 bases to trimming and J lost 4 bases; unmatched junction nucleotides: 7. Germline V lookup: CDR1 MNHEY, CDR2 SVGAGI. The CDR3 spells CASSYQSGRGYEQYF. The CDR3 DNA reads TGTGCCAGCAGTTACCAAAGCGGGAGAGGGTACGAGCAGTACTTC.